This T cell receptor beta chain was recorded in a study of blood T cells in healthy people across ages. Alongside a J-beta primer mix, a sample-barcoded 5' primer served in a second PCR lasting about 7 to 11 cycles. TCRdb called the 5' RACE reads again in MiXCR, with one record for every CDR3 protein. The table records 1.5 million or so distinct CDR3 sequences, approximately 43% of them present only once. The sample taken for sequencing was blood. This TCR was sampled from a woman in her late teens or twenties in good health.

The chain's CDR3 is CASSLEGPLELFF. In DNA, the CDR3 is TGCGCCAGCAGCTTGGAAGGGCCCCTAGAACTGTTTTTT. V usage is TRBV5-1 and J usage is TRBJ1-4; unclear D gene. V shed 0 bases and J shed 12 bases, with 12 bases lying between them. This CDR3 spans 13 amino acids. Germline-derived CDR1 and CDR2 are SGHRS and YFSETQ.